This TCR beta chain is drawn from a study of shared clonotypes between healthy human individuals. Notes on the study in general: Clonotypes which were not shared had lower generation probabilities than clonotypes that all four donors shared. Naive subsets generally exceeded memory subsets in estimated richness.

Details on this clone: Antigen unknown.

The CD4+ fraction was divided into a CD45RA+ naive subset and a CD45RA-negative memory subset. The table came from immunoSEQ multiplex PCR; TCRdb's copy has only in-frame clones and leaves some out. This table holds over a million clones, about 74% found once. The sequenced material came from memory CD4+ T cells sorted from blood. The subset is: CD45RA-negative fraction. The TCR comes from a man younger than 35 in good health.

The CDR3 region is CASSQLRPGLGSPLHF. CDR3 nucleotides: TGTGCCAGCAGCCAATTAAGGCCCGGACTAGGGTCACCCCTCCACTTT. The chain employs TRBV16 and TRBJ1-6, with D unresolved. The CDR3 sequence is 16 residues long. The V and J ends lost 1 base and 10 bases respectively, with 17 bases between them. CDR1 and CDR2 (germline): KGHSY, FQNENV.